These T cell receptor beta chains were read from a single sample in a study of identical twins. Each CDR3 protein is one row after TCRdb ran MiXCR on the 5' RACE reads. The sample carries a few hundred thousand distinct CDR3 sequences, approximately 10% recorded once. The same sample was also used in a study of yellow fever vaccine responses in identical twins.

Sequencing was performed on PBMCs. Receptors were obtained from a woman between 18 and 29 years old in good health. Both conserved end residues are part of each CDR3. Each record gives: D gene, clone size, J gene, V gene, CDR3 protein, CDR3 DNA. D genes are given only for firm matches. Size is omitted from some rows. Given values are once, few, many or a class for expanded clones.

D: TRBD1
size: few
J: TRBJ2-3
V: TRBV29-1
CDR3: CSASRDRVKTDTQYF
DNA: TGCAGCGCGAGTCGGGACAGGGTTAAAACAGATACGCAGTATTTT

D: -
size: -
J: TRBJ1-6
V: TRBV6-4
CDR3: CASSVSRNSPLHF
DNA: TGTGCCAGCAGTGTCTCTCGAAATTCACCCCTCCACTTT

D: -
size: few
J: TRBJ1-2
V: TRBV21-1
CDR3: CASIRQIPYGYTF
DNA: TGTGCCAGCATCAGACAGATCCCCTATGGCTACACCTTC

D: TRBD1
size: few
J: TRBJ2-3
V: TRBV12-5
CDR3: CASGLGQGLTDTQYF
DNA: TGTGCTAGTGGCCTGGGACAGGGACTCACAGATACGCAGTATTTT

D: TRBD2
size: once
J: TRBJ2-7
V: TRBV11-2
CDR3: CASSLVRPSGYLSYEQYF
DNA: TGTGCCAGCAGCTTAGTACGCCCTAGCGGCTACCTATCCTACGAGCAGTACTTC

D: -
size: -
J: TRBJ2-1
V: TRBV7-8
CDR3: CASSLGEVVQNEQFF
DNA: TGTGCCAGCAGCTTAGGAGAGGTGGTACAAAATGAGCAGTTCTTC

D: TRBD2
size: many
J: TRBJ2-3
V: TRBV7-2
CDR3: CASSPTGGRRSDTQYF
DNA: TGTGCCAGCAGCCCCACGGGCGGGAGACGGTCAGATACGCAGTATTTT

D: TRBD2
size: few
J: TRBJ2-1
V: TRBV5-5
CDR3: CASSLASGISYNEQFF
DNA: TGTGCCAGCAGCTTGGCTAGCGGGATATCCTACAATGAGCAGTTCTTC

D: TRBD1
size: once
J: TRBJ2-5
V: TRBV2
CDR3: CASSLRTGVETQYF
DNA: TGTGCCAGCAGCCTTCGCACAGGGGTAGAGACCCAGTACTTC

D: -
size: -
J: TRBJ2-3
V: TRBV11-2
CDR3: CASGPPLTDQQYF
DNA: TGTGCCAGCGGCCCCCCGTTGACAGATCAGCAGTATTTT

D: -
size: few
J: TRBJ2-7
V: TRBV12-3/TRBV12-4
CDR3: CASKGEGGVEQYF
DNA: TGTGCCAGCAAGGGAGAGGGGGGGGTCGAGCAGTACTTC

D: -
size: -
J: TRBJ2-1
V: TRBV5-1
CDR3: CASSTPPSYEQFF
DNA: TGCGCCAGCAGCACACCGCCTAGCTATGAGCAGTTCTTC

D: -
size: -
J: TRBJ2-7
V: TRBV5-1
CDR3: CASTLAVGGEQYF
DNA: TGCGCCAGCACCTTGGCCGTAGGTGGGGAGCAGTACTTC

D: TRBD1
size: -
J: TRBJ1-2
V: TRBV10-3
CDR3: CAITYPDRGNYGYTF
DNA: TGTGCCATCACCTATCCCGACAGGGGTAATTATGGCTACACCTTC

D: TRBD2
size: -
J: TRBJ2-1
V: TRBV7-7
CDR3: CASSGDVAGYNEQFF
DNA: TGTGCTAGCAGCGGGGACGTAGCCGGCTACAATGAGCAGTTCTTC

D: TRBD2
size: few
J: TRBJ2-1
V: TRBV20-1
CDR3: CSARVTSGGSEQFF
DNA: TGCAGTGCTAGGGTAACTAGCGGGGGGAGTGAGCAGTTCTTC

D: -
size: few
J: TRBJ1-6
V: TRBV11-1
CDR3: CASSGPYAREGTNSPLHF
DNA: TGTGCCAGCAGCGGCCCTTATGCGCGCGAGGGGACTAATTCACCCCTCCACTTT

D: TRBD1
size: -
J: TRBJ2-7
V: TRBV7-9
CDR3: CASSHRDSLPTYEQYF
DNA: TGTGCCAGCAGTCACCGGGACAGTTTACCAACCTACGAGCAGTACTTC

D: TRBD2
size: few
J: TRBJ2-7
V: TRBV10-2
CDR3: CASGGSSGTYEQYF
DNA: TGCGCCAGCGGGGGTTCTAGCGGGACCTACGAGCAGTACTTC

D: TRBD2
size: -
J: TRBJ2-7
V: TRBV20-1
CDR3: CSARALAVSSYEQYF
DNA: TGCAGTGCTAGGGCACTAGCGGTGAGCTCCTACGAGCAGTACTTC

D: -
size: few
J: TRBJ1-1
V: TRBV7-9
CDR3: CASSFTGIEAFF
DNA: TGTGCCAGCAGCTTTACAGGAATAGAAGCTTTCTTT

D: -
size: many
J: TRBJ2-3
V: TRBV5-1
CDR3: CASSLVSGTQYF
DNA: TGCGCCAGCAGCTTGGTATCCGGTACGCAGTATTTT

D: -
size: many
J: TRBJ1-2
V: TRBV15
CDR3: CATSRELRAGPNYGYTF
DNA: TGTGCCACCAGCAGAGAACTCCGAGCAGGGCCTAACTATGGCTACACCTTC

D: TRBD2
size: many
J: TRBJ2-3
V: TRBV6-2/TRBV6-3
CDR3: CASSTNLGLAGTWDTQYF
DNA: TGTGCCAGCAGTACCAACCTAGGACTAGCGGGGACATGGGATACGCAGTATTTT

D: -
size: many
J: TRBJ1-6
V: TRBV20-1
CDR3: CSARSLIDQNNSPLHF
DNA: TGCAGTGCTAGGAGCCTAATCGACCAAAATAATTCACCCCTCCACTTT